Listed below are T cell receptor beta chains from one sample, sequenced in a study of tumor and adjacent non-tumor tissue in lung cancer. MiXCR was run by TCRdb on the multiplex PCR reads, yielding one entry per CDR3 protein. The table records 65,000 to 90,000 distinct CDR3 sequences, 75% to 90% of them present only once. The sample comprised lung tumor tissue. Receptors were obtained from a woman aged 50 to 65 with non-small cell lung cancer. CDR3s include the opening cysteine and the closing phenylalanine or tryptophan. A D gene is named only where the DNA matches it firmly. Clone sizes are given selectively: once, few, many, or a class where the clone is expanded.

TGCGCCAGCAGTCATTCAATCGAGCAGTACTTC	CASSHSIEQYF	NA	NA	TRBJ2-7	TRBV10-2
TGTGCCAGCAGTTACTGTGAGGGGGAGACCCAGTATTTC	CASSYCEGETQYF	NA	NA	TRBJ2-5	TRBV6-5
TGCACCAGCAGCCAAGAATTTAGCGGGAGGGTGAGCTCCTACAATGAGCAGTACTTC	CTSSQEFSGRVSSYNEQYF	TRBD2	NA	TRBJ2-7	TRBV4-3
TGCGCCAGCAGTCAAGATCTCCACAGGGTCTGCACTGAAGCTTTCTTT	CASSQDLHRVCTEAFF	NA	NA	TRBJ1-1	TRBV4-1
TGTGCGAACAGCCTTAAAGGGGAGACCCAGTACTTC	CANSLKGETQYF	NA	once	TRBJ2-5	TRBV11-2
TGTGCCAGCAGTTTATCATTGACTGAAGCTTTATTT	CASSLSLTEALF	NA	NA	TRBJ1-1	TRBV11-2
TGCACCAGCAGCCAGTTAGCGGGAGTGCGGTACGAGCAGTGTTTC	CTSSQLAGVRYEQCF	TRBD2	NA	TRBJ2-7	TRBV4-1
TGTGGCAGCAGCTTGAAACAGGGACGAGGGAGAACTGAAGCTTTCTTT	CGSSLKQGRGRTEAFF	NA	NA	TRBJ1-1	TRBV5-5
TGCAGTGCTAGAATGCGAGACCGGGGGCTTGAAGCTTTCTTT	CSARMRDRGLEAFF	NA	NA	TRBJ1-1	TRBV20-1
TGTGCCAGCCCGACAAGGAACACCGGGGAGCTGTTCTTT	CASPTRNTGELFF	NA	once	TRBJ2-2	TRBV6-5
TGCAGTGCCGAGGGGTGGGATAGGGGACCGTATGGCTACACCTTC	CSAEGWDRGPYGYTF	NA	once	TRBJ1-2	TRBV20-1
TGTGCCAGCAGTCCCAGGGGAAAAGAAGCTTTCTTT	CASSPRGKEAFF	NA	NA	TRBJ1-1	TRBV6-5
TGTGCCAGCACCCCAGAGGGCGGTGGAAGCTCCTATAATGAGCTGTTCTTC	CASTPEGGGSSYNELFF	NA	NA	TRBJ2-1	TRBV11-2
TGTGCCAGCAGCTTGTGCAATGACGGTGAGCAGTACTTC	CASSLCNDGEQYF	NA	NA	TRBJ2-7	TRBV11-2
TGTGCCAGCAGCCTCGACAGCGCCAATGCATTCTTT	CASSLDSANAFF	NA	NA	TRBJ1-1	TRBV5-6
TGTGCCAGCAGTCTAGGGACTCTGAGGCAGCCCCAGCATTTT	CASSLGTLRQPQHF	NA	many	TRBJ1-5	TRBV12-3/TRBV12-4
TGTACCAGCACCAAACCAGGACGGGGGCGGGAGGCCCAGTACTTC	CTSTKPGRGREAQYF	TRBD2	NA	TRBJ2-5	TRBV5-6
TGCAGTGCTTCCAGTCTAGCGGGGGTTTCCACAGATACGCAGTGTTTT	CSASSLAGVSTDTQCF	TRBD2	NA	TRBJ2-3	TRBV20-1
TGTGCCAGCAGTGAAACATTGGCGGGATTTTATGGCTATACCTTC	CASSETLAGFYGYTF	NA	NA	TRBJ1-2	TRBV6-1